One sample yielded the 5 T cell receptor beta chains listed below, sequenced in a study of blood T cell repertoires in COVID-19. The method was immunoSEQ multiplex PCR; TCRdb's version includes in-frame clones alone and lacks a portion of them. The sample consists of nearly 300,000 clones, about four fifths of them appearing once. The sequenced sample was peripheral blood. The receptors shown here come from a human donor with COVID-19, enrolled during active disease. The donor label of this sample is uncertain.

This chain links TRBV23-1 with TRBJ2-1; 8 nucleotides align to TRBD1. TRBV23-1 belongs to the ORF category, with a function that is uncertain. V dropped 1 base and J dropped 3; count of bases not matched to a gene: 11. The CDR3 extends over 18 amino acids. The CDR3 DNA reads TGCGCCAGCAGTCAATTGGGACAGGCCCCCAGGAACTACAATGAGCAGTTCTTC. This translates into CASSQLGQAPRNYNEQFF.

The genes are TRBV6-5 and TRBJ2-1, with a weak D call TRBD2 (5 bases). The germline gives CDR1 MNHEY, CDR2 SVGAGI. The CDR3 is made up of 16 amino acids. Trimming removed 1 base from V and 5 bases from J, with 15 bases in between. CDR3 protein: CASSYFPTDGDNEQFF. DNA of the CDR3: TGTGCCAGCAGTTACTTCCCCACCGACGGGGACAATGAGCAGTTCTTC.

V usage is TRBV30 and J usage is TRBJ2-1; 10 bases fit TRBD2. The CDR3 has 15 amino acids. The V gene's germline CDR1 is GTSNPN and CDR2 SVGIG (reference sequence). Trimming cost V 2 bases and J 6 bases; bases outside gene matches: 7. The CDR3, as DNA: TGTGCCTGGAGTTATCCTAGCGGGAGATTCAATGAGCAGTTCTTC. This codes for CAWSYPSGRFNEQFF.

The chain employs TRBV6-2 or TRBV6-3 and TRBJ1-5; possible D gene TRBD1, 5 bases. This CDR3 has 17 amino acids. Germline assignment: CDR1 MNHEY and CDR2 SVGEGT. Trimming took 2 bases from V and 4 from J, leaving 18 bases between them. The CDR3 is CASSYGLRGWDNQPQHF. CDR3 bases: TGTGCCAGCAGTTACGGATTAAGGGGATGGGATAATCAGCCCCAGCATTTT.

V gene TRBV10-3 combines with J gene TRBJ1-1; D perhaps matches TRBD1 (6 bases). V lost 4 bases and J lost 1, with 10 bases in between. Germline V gene lookup returns CDR1 ENHRY and CDR2 SYGVKD. The CDR3 covers 14 residues. CDR3 nucleotide sequence: TGTGCCATCAGTGCCGGGGGGCGGAACACTGAAGCTTTCTTT. Protein: CAISAGGRNTEAFF.